A single sample is the source of the 9 T cell receptor beta chains below, sequenced in a study of beta chain features in type 1 diabetes. The authors reverse transcribed all of the isolated RNA, so sequencing captured expressed TCRB transcripts. The method was immunoSEQ multiplex PCR; TCRdb's version includes in-frame clones alone and lacks a portion of them. The sample yields approximately 150,000 clones, roughly 9% seen once. Sequencing was performed on central memory CD4+ T cells from blood. All receptors derive from a woman aged 18-29 years in good health.

This clone showed up just once. The rearrangement uses TRBV19 and TRBJ2-3; D is possibly TRBD2 (6 bases). Per the germline V gene, CDR1 is LNHDA and CDR2 is SQIVND (reference sequence). Trimming cost V 5 bases and J 4 bases, with 16 bases left between them. The CDR3 spans 15 residues. The chain's CDR3 is CASSSSIASADTQYF. In DNA form, the CDR3 reads TGTGCCAGTAGTTCTTCAATTGCTAGCGCAGATACGCAGTATTTT. Complete variable domain (other parts from reference TRBV19 and TRBJ2-3): DGGITQSPKYLFRKEGQNVTLSCEQNLNHDAMYWYRQDPGQGLRLIYYSQIVNDFQKGDIAEGYSVSREKKESFPLTVTSAQKNPTAFYLCASSSSIASADTQYFGPGTRLTVL.

This clone was picked up a small number of times. The CDR3 loop reads CASSDSTVLTGELFF. CDR3 nucleotide sequence: TGTGCCAGCAGCGACTCGACAGTTCTCACCGGGGAGCTGTTTTTT. The gene calls are TRBV13 and TRBJ2-2, with D perhaps TRBD1 (5 bases). CDR3 size: 15 residues. The ends were cut back, 5 bases at V and 4 bases at J, with 14 bases in the middle. Germline V gene lookup returns CDR1 PRHDT and CDR2 FYEKMQ (reference sequence).

The CDR3 protein is CASSLYNEQFF. The DNA for the CDR3 is TGTGCCAGCAGTCTTTACAATGAGCAGTTCTTC. V usage is TRBV2 and J usage is TRBJ2-1; D is unresolved. Germline V CDR1 and CDR2: SNHLY, FYNNEI. The CDR3 length is 11 residues. V was shortened by 5 bases and J by 4 bases, with 3 bases between the two germline ends. Filled out from reference TRBV2 and TRBJ2-1, the complete variable domain reads EPEVTQTPSHQVTQMGQEVILRCVPISNHLYFYWYRQILGQKVEFLVSFYNNEISEKSEIFDDQFSVERPDGSNFTLKIRSTKLEDSAMYFCASSLYNEQFFGPGTRLTVL.

This clone has a handful of counts. The chain links TRBV9 to TRBJ1-2; maybe TRBD1 (6 bases). The CDR3 sequence is 13 residues long. Germline lookup yields CDR1 SGDLS and CDR2 YYNGEE. The V end was cut by 8 bases, the J end by 2 bases, with 13 bases between. The CDR3, as DNA: TGTGCCAGTGCACCGCAGGGGAACTATGGCTACACCTTC. Amino acid sequence: CASAPQGNYGYTF.

The chain combines TRBV28 with TRBJ2-1; D is ambiguous. Per germline, CDR1 MDHEN and CDR2 SYDVKM. The CDR3 covers 12 residues. V lost 5 bases and J 7 bases, leaving 9 bases between the germline ends. The CDR3 nucleotides are TGTGCCAGCAGTCCCCCCGGGAATGAGCAGTTCTTC. Amino acid sequence: CASSPPGNEQFF. Looking up the rest from reference TRBV28 and TRBJ2-1 gives the full variable domain: DVKVTQSSRYLVKRTGEKVFLECVQDMDHENMFWYRQDPGLGLRLIYFSYDVKMKEKGDIPEGYSVSREKKERFSLILESASTNQTSMYLCASSPPGNEQFFGPGTRLTVL.

The V call is TRBV5-4, the J call TRBJ2-1; possibly TRBD2 for D (5 bases). V was cut by 4 bases and J by 7 bases, with 15 bases left in between. The CDR3 is 14 residues long. Germline V gene data show CDR1 as SGHNT and CDR2 as YYREEE (reference sequence). The CDR3 sequence is CASSLQLVRNEQFF. The DNA for the CDR3 is TGTGCCAGCAGCCTCCAACTAGTTCGGAATGAGCAGTTCTTC.

This sequence joins TRBV6-5 and TRBJ2-3; TRBD2 agrees at 9 bases. The J segment lost 8 bases and the V segment lost 2 bases, leaving 8 bases of the junction unmatched. The CDR3 covers 15 residues. Germline loops: CDR1 MNHEY, CDR2 SVGAGI. CDR3 sequence reads: CASSYPGAGGLTQYF. The CDR3 DNA reads as TGTGCCAGCAGTTACCCAGGGGCGGGAGGGCTTACGCAGTATTTT.

The genes are TRBV6-5 and TRBJ2-1; 9 nucleotides align to TRBD2. This CDR3 comprises 15 residues. The V and J ends lost 6 bases and 5 bases, in that order; junction bases with no gene match: 8. CDR1 and CDR2 (germline): MNHEY, SVGAGI. CDR3 sequence reads: CASRPPLAGNNEQFF. The CDR3 DNA reads TGTGCCAGCAGGCCTCCCCTAGCGGGAAACAATGAGCAGTTCTTC.

DNA for the CDR3: TGCGCCAGCAGCTCGGGACTAGCGGAACTTTCCTACAATGAGCAGTTCTTC. Protein sequence: CASSSGLAELSYNEQFF. The chain links TRBV5-1 to TRBJ2-1; TRBD2 agrees at 11 bases. In germline, CDR1 is SGHRS, CDR2 YFSETQ. The length of the CDR3 is 17 residues. Trimming at V came to 3 bases and at J to 1 base, leaving 6 bases not matched to a gene.